Presented here are 7 T cell receptor beta chains from one specimen sequenced in a study of blood T cell repertoires in COVID-19. Profiled with immunoSEQ multiplex PCR; TCRdb holds only in-frame clones, not every one. The sample lists 130,000 to 150,000 clones; more than 75% were seen once. The sequenced sample consisted of peripheral blood. These receptors originate from a man in his 60s with acute or convalescent COVID-19.

This chain links TRBV2 with TRBJ2-2; 9 bases line up with TRBD1. Germline V gene sequence: CDR1 SNHLY, CDR2 FYNNEI. CDR3 size: 15 residues. V shed 6 bases and J 7 bases; nucleotides not matched to a gene: 9. The chain's CDR3 is CASRPRDREGGELFF. The CDR3 DNA reads as TGTGCCAGCAGACCCAGGGACAGGGAAGGCGGGGAGCTGTTTTTT. Using reference TRBV2 and TRBJ2-2 for the parts outside the CDR3, the full variable domain is EPEVTQTPSHQVTQMGQEVILRCVPISNHLYFYWYRQILGQKVEFLVSFYNNEISEKSEIFDDQFSVERPDGSNFTLKIRSTKLEDSAMYFCASRPRDREGGELFFGEGSRLTVL.

This clone showed up just once. V gene TRBV2 combines with J gene TRBJ2-1, with 15 bases identical to TRBD2. The CDR3 totals 14 residues. Trimming took 4 bases from V and 12 from J; bases not matched to a gene: 4. The V gene's germline CDR1 is SNHLY and CDR2 FYNNEI. In nucleotides, the CDR3 is TGTGCCAGCAGTGGGACTAGCGGGAGGGTTGGGCAGTTCTTC. This gives the protein CASSGTSGRVGQFF.

This sequence joins TRBV15 and TRBJ2-5; no clear D. Trimming pared 0 bases from V and 1 base from J, leaving 9 bases between. The CDR3 is 15 amino acids. The germline V gene encodes CDR1 LNHNV and CDR2 YYDKDF (reference sequence). The CDR3 loop reads CATSRDSSFQETQYF. CDR3 nucleotide sequence: TGTGCCACCAGCAGAGATAGCAGTTTCCAAGAGACCCAGTACTTC.

This sequence joins TRBV6-4 and TRBJ1-1; possibly TRBD1 for D (5 bases). V dropped 4 bases and J dropped 1 base, with 7 bases sitting between them. The CDR3 length is 13 residues. From germline, CDR1 is MRHNA and CDR2 SNTAGT. CDR3 in amino acids: CASSVQENTEAFF. DNA of the CDR3: TGTGCCAGCAGTGTACAGGAGAACACTGAAGCTTTCTTT.

The genes are TRBV7-6 and TRBJ1-4, with no clear D. CDR3 size: 15 residues. The germline CDR1 and CDR2 sequences are SGHVS and FNYEAQ. Trimming removed 4 bases from V and 8 bases from J, with 17 bases in between. CDR3 bases: TGTGCCAGCAGCTACGCCCCCGAGGACTCCGAAAAACTGTTTTTT. Translation: CASSYAPEDSEKLFF. Full variable domain (outside the CDR3, taken from reference TRBV7-6 and TRBJ1-4): GAGVSQSPRYKVTKRGQDVALRCDPISGHVSLYWYRQALGQGPEFLTYFNYEAQQDKSGLPNDRFSAERPEGSISTLTIQRTEQRDSAMYRCASSYAPEDSEKLFFGSGTQLSVL.

This clone is termed medium-sized. V usage is TRBV4-1 and J usage is TRBJ2-2; TRBD2 matches 7 bases. The CDR3 contains 16 residues. The junction had 9 bases not matched to a gene; V was cut back by 6 bases and J by 2 bases. In germline, CDR1 is MGHRA, CDR2 YSYEKL. In DNA, the CDR3 is TGCGCCAGCAGTGTAGCTAGCGGCCCCAACACCGGGGAGCTGTTTTTT. It encodes CASSVASGPNTGELFF.

The chain is built from TRBV29-1 and TRBJ1-5; unclear D gene. The V gene's germline CDR1 is SQVTM and CDR2 ANQGSEA. Between the trimmed V and J ends, which lost 7 bases and 7 bases, there was a span of 23 bases. CDR3 length: 15 amino acids. DNA of the CDR3: TGCAGCGCAGACAAGCCCCGGGGAACAGACCAGCCCCAGCATTTT. Protein: CSADKPRGTDQPQHF.